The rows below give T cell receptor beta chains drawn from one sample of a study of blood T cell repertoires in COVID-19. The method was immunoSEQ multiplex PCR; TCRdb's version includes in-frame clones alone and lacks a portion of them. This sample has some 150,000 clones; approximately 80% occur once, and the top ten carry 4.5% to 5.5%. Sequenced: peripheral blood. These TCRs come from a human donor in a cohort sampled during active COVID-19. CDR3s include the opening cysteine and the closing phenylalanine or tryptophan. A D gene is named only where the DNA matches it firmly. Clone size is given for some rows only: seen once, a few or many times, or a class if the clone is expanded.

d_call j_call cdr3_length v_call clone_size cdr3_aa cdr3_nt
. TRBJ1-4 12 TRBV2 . CASRQTAEKLFF TGTGCCAGCAGGCAAACAGCAGAAAAACTGTTTTTT
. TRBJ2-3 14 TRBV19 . CATRGAGATDTQYF TGTGCCACCCGTGGGGCGGGGGCTACAGATACGCAGTATTTT
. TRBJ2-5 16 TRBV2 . CASRGGTSTFGETQYF TGTGCCAGCAGGGGAGGAACTAGTACCTTCGGAGAGACCCAGTACTTC
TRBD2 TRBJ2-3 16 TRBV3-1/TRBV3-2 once CASSQRTSGGKDTQYF TGTGCCAGCAGCCAAAGGACTAGCGGGGGGAAAGATACGCAGTATTTT
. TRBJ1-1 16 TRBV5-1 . CASSLALDSLGTEAFF TGCGCCAGCAGCTTGGCCTTGGACAGTTTGGGCACTGAAGCTTTCTTT
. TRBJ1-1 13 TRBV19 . CASSVQGNTEAFF TGTGCCAGTAGTGTTCAGGGGAACACTGAAGCTTTCTTT
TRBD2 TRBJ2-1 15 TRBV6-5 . CASQTGTSSYNEQFF TGTGCCAGCCAGACCGGGACTAGTTCCTACAATGAGCAGTTCTTC
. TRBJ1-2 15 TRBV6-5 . CASSYSAGDRYGYTF TGTGCCAGCAGTTACTCCGCGGGAGACCGATATGGCTACACCTTC
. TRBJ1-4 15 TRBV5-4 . CASSDPRGGPEKLFF TGTGCCAGCAGCGACCCTCGGGGGGGGCCTGAAAAACTGTTTTTT
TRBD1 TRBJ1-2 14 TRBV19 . CASSMGQGEVGYTF TGTGCCAGTAGTATGGGACAGGGTGAGGTTGGCTACACCTTC
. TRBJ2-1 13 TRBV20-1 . CSASAGLFNEQFF TGCAGTGCTAGTGCGGGATTATTCAATGAGCAGTTCTTC
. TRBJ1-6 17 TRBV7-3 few CASSLGPRGGPNSPLHF TGTGCCAGCAGCTTAGGGCCGAGAGGGGGACCCAATTCACCCCTCCACTTT
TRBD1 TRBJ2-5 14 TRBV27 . CASSDGQVGETQYF TGTGCCAGCAGTGACGGACAGGTTGGAGAGACCCAGTACTTC
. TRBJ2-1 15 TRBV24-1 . CATSDLRGSGNEQFF TGTGCCACCAGTGATTTGCGGGGTTCGGGAAATGAGCAGTTCTTC
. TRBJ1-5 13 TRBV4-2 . CASSQNNGEEEHF TGTGCCAGCAGCCAAAATAATGGGGAGGAGGAGCATTTT
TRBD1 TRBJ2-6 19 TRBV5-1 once CASSVTGSVAVSGANVLTF TGCGCCAGCAGCGTGACAGGGTCTGTTGCAGTCTCTGGGGCCAACGTCCTGACTTTC
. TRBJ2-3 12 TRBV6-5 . CASSYRGDTQYF TGTGCCAGCAGTTACCGGGGGGATACGCAGTATTTT
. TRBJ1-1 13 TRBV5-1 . CASSYTGNTEAFF TGCGCCAGCAGCTATACAGGGAACACTGAAGCTTTCTTT
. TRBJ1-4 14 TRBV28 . CASSGRATNEKLFF TGTGCCAGCAGTGGTCGAGCAACTAATGAAAAACTGTTTTTT
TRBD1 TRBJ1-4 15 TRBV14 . CASSPTWGQIEKLFF TGTGCCAGCAGCCCAACCTGGGGACAGATCGAAAAACTGTTTTTT
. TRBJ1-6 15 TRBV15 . CATSRGDGVGSPLHF TGTGCCACCAGCAGAGGAGACGGAGTCGGTTCACCCCTCCACTTT
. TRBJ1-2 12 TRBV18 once CASSSSGGGYTF TGTGCCAGCTCATCGTCGGGAGGTGGCTACACCTTC
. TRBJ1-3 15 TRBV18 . CASSSTGDSGNTIYF TGTGCCAGCTCATCCACAGGCGACTCTGGAAACACCATATATTTT
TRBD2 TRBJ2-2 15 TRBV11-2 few CASSPLAATTGELFF TGTGCCAGCAGCCCACTAGCGGCCACGACCGGGGAGCTGTTTTTT
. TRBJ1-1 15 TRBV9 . CASSPYGRGNTEAFF TGTGCCAGCAGCCCGTATGGGCGGGGGAACACTGAAGCTTTCTTT
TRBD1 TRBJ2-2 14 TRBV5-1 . CASSLAGGTGELFF TGCGCCAGCAGCCTGGCAGGGGGCACCGGGGAGCTGTTTTTT
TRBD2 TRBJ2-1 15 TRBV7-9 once CASSLSGGVVDEQFF TGTGCCAGCAGTTTGAGCGGGGGGGTTGTCGATGAGCAGTTCTTC
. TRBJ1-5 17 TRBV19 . CASSPNGADSSNQPQHF TGTGCCAGTAGTCCAAATGGGGCTGACAGTAGCAATCAGCCCCAGCATTTT
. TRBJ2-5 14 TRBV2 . CASRDSTYQETQYF TGTGCCAGTCGGGACTCTACATACCAAGAGACCCAGTACTTC
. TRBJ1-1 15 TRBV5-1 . CASSLMDSANTEAFF TGCGCCAGCAGCTTGATGGACAGTGCGAACACTGAAGCTTTCTTT
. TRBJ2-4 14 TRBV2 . CASSTKTGGYIQYF TGTGCCAGCAGTACGAAAACCGGGGGTTACATTCAGTACTTC
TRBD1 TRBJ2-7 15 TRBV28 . CASSLNRGPTYEQYF TGTGCCAGCAGTTTAAACAGGGGGCCAACCTACGAGCAGTACTTC
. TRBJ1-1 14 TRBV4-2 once CASSQDRGNTEAFF TGTGCCAGCAGCCAAGACAGGGGGAACACTGAAGCTTTCTTT
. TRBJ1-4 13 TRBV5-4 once CASSLGAGEKLFF TGTGCCAGCAGCTTGGGAGCAGGGGAAAAACTGTTTTTT
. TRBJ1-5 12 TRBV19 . CASSAQLQPQHF TGTGCCAGTAGTGCCCAGTTACAGCCCCAGCATTTT
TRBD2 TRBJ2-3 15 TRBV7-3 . CATTTSGRYGDTQYF TGTGCCACCACAACTAGCGGTCGGTATGGAGATACGCAGTATTTT
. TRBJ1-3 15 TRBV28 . CASEGLVGDRNTIYF TGTGCCAGCGAAGGCCTGGTCGGGGATCGTAACACCATATATTTT
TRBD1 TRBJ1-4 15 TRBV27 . CASSPRTGGNEKLFF TGTGCCAGCAGCCCACGGACAGGGGGAAATGAAAAACTGTTTTTT
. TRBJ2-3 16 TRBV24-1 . CATSDPGTQGWSTQYF TGTGCCACCAGTGACCCCGGGACACAGGGATGGAGTACGCAGTATTTT
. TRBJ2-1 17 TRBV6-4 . CASSLTGTPHSYNEQFF TGTGCCAGCAGTCTCACAGGGACACCCCACTCCTACAATGAGCAGTTCTTC
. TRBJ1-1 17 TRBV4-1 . CASSQVADSVVNTEAFF TGCGCCAGCAGCCAAGTTGCAGACAGCGTCGTGAACACTGAAGCTTTCTTT
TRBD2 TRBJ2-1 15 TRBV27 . CASSGVAGGPGEQFF TGTGCCAGCAGTGGGGTAGCGGGGGGGCCTGGTGAGCAGTTCTTC
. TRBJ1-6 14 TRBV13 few CASSLEVSNSPLHF TGTGCCAGCAGCTTGGAGGTTTCCAATTCACCCCTCCACTTT
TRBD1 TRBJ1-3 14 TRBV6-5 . CASSPGQGRNTIYF TGTGCCAGCAGTCCGGGACAGGGGAGAAACACCATATATTTT
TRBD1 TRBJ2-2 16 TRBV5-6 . CASSLLGQGETGELFF TGTGCCAGCAGCTTGCTAGGACAGGGGGAAACCGGGGAGCTGTTTTTT
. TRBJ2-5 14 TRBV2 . CASSVFESVKTQYF TGTGCCAGCAGTGTTTTCGAGAGCGTGAAGACCCAGTACTTC
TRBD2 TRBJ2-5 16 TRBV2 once CASRDSLAGGGETQYF TGTGCCAGCAGGGACTCTCTAGCGGGGGGTGGCGAGACCCAGTACTTC
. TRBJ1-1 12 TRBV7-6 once CASSLVQGEAFF TGTGCCAGCAGCTTAGTACAGGGCGAAGCTTTCTTT
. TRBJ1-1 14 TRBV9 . CASSVGAANTEAFF TGTGCCAGCAGCGTAGGTGCGGCGAACACTGAAGCTTTCTTT
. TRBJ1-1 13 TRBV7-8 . CASSAQGLTEAFF TGTGCCAGCAGCGCGCAGGGTCTCACTGAAGCTTTCTTT
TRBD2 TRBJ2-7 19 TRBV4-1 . CASSQVSVGRASGDYEQYF TGCGCCAGCAGCCAAGTAAGCGTCGGAAGGGCTAGCGGGGACTACGAGCAGTACTTC
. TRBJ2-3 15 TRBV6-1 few CASSEGLVRTDTQYF TGTGCCAGCAGTGAGGGACTGGTACGCACAGATACGCAGTATTTT
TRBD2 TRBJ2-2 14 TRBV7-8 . CASSFREGTGELFF TGTGCCAGCAGCTTCAGGGAGGGGACCGGGGAGCTGTTTTTT
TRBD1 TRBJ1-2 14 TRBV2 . CASSLDRGRDGYTF TGTGCCAGCAGTTTAGACAGGGGGAGGGATGGCTACACCTTC
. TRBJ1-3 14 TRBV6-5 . CASSLEGSGNTIYF TGTGCCAGCAGTTTAGAGGGCTCTGGAAACACCATATATTTT
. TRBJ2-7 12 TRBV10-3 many CATLTDSYEQYF TGTGCCACCCTGACAGACTCCTACGAGCAGTACTTC
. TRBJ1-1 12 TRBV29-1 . CSVGGMNTEAFF TGCAGCGTTGGAGGGATGAACACTGAAGCTTTCTTT